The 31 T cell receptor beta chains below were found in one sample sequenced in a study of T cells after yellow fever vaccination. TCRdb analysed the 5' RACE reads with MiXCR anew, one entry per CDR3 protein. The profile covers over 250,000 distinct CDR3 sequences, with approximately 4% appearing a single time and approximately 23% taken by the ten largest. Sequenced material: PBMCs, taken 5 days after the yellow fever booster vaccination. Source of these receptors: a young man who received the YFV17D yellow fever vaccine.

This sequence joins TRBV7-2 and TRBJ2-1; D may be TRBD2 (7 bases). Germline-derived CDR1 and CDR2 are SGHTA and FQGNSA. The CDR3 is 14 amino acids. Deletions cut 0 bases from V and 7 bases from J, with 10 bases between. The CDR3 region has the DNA TGTGCCAGCAGCTTAGCGGGGGGGCGGAATGAGCAGTTCTTC. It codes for CASSLAGGRNEQFF. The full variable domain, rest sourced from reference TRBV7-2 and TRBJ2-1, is GAGVSQSPSNKVTEKGKDVELRCDPISGHTALYWYRQSLGQGLEFLIYFQGNSAPDKSGLPSDRFSAERTGGSVSTLTIQRTQQEDSAVYLCASSLAGGRNEQFFGPGTRLTVL.

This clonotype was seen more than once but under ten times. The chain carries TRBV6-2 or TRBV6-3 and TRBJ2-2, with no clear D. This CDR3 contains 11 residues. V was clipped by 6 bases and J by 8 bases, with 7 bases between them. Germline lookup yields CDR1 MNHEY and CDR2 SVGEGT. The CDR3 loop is CASRTPGELFF. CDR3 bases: TGTGCCAGCAGAACCCCGGGGGAGCTGTTTTTT.

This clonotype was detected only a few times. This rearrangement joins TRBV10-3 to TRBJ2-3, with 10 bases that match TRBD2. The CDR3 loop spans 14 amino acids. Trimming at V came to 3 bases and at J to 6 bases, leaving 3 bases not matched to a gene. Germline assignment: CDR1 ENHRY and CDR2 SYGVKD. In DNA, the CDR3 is TGTGCCATCAGTGAATCACTAGCGGGGGATACGCAGTATTTT. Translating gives CAISESLAGDTQYF.

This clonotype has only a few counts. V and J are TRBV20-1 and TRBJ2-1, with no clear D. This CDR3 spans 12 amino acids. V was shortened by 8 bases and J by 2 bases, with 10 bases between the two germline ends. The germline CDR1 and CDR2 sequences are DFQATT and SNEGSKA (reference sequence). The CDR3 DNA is TGCAGTCTCCGAGGCACCTACAATGAGCAGTTCTTC. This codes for CSLRGTYNEQFF.

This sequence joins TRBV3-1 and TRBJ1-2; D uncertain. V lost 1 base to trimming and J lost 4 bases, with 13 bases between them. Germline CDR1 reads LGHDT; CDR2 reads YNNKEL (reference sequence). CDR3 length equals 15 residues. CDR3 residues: CASSQGAQKLYGYTF. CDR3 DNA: TGTGCCAGCAGCCAAGGGGCACAGAAACTCTATGGCTACACCTTC.

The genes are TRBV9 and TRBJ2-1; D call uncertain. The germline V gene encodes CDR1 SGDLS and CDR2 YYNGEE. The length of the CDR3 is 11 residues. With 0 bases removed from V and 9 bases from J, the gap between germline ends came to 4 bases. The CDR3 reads CASSVEGEQFF. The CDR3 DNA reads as TGTGCCAGCAGCGTAGAGGGTGAGCAGTTCTTC.

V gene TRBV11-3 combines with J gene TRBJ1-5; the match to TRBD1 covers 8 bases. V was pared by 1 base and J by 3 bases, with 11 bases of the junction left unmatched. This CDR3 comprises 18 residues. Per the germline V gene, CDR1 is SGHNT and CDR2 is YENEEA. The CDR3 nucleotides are TGTGCCAGCAGCTTAGCTCCAGGGGGCAGCCACAACAATCAGCCCCAGCATTTT. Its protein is CASSLAPGGSHNNQPQHF.

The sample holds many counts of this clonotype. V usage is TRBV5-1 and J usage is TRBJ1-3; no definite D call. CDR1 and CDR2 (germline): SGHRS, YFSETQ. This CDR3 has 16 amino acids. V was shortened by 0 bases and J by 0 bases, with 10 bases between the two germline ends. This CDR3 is CASSLVPDGSGNTIYF. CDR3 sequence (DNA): TGCGCCAGCAGCTTGGTTCCAGATGGCTCTGGAAACACCATATATTTT.

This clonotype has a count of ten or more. CDR3 coding DNA: TGTGCCAGCAGCTTTAGAGGGAACACTGAAGCTTTCTTT. Amino acid sequence: CASSFRGNTEAFF. The chain is built from TRBV27 and TRBJ1-1, with unresolved D. This CDR3 is 13 amino acids long. Per the germline V gene, CDR1 is MNHEY and CDR2 is SMNVEV (reference sequence). Trimming removed 6 bases from V and 1 base from J, with 9 bases in between.

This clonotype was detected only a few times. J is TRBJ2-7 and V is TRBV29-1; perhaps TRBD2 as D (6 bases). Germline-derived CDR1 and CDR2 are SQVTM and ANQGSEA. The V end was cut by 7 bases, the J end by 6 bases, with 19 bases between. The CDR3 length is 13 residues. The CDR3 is CSARRGRYCEQYV. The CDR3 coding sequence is TGCAGCGCCAGGAGGGGTAGGTACTGCGAGCAGTACGTC.

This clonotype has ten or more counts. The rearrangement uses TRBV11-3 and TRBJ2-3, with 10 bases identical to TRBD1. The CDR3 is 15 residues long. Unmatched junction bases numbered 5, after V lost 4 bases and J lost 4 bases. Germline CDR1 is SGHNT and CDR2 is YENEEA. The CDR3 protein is CASSYLGQGSDTQYF. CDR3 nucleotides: TGTGCCAGCAGCTATCTGGGACAGGGGTCAGATACGCAGTATTTT.

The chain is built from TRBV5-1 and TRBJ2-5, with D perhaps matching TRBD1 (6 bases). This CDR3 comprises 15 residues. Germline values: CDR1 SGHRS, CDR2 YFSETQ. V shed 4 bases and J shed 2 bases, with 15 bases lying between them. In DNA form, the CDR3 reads TGCGCCAGCAGCCTAACAGGGTTACCGCAAGAGACCCAGTACTTC. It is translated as CASSLTGLPQETQYF.

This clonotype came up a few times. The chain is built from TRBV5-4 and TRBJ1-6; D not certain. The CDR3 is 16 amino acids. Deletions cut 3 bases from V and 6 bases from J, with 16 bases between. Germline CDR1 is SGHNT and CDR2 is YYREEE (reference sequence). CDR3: CASSSLGTSGNSPLHF. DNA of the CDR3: TGTGCCAGCAGCTCCCTCGGCACCTCCGGTAATTCACCCCTCCACTTT. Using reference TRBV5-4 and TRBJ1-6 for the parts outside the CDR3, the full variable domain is ETGVTQSPTHLIKTRGQQVTLRCSSQSGHNTVSWYQQALGQGPQFIFQYYREEENGRGNFPPRFSGLQFPNYSSELNVNALELDDSALYLCASSSLGTSGNSPLHFGNGTRLTVT.

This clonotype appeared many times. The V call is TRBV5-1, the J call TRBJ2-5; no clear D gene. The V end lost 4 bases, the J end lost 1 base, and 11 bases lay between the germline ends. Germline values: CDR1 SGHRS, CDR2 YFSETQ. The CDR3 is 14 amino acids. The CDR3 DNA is TGCGCCAGCAGCCCGGGCCCTAGCCAAGAGACCCAGTACTTC. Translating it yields CASSPGPSQETQYF.

CDR3 protein: CASSQVVLAGNTGELFF. The CDR3 DNA is TGCGCCAGCAGCCAAGTAGTACTAGCGGGGAACACCGGGGAGCTGTTTTTT. This sequence joins TRBV4-1 and TRBJ2-2; 9 bases align to TRBD2. Looked up from germline, CDR1 is MGHRA and CDR2 is YSYEKL. Trimming cost V 1 base and J 1 base; bases outside gene matches: 4. The CDR3 runs to 17 residues.

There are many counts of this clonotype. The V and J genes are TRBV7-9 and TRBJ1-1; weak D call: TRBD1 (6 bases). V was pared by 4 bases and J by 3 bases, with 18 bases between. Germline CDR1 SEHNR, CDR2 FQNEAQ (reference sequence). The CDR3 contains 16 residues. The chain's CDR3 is CASSSEPQGMDTEAFF. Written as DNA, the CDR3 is TGTGCCAGCAGCTCGGAGCCTCAGGGGATGGACACTGAAGCTTTCTTT.

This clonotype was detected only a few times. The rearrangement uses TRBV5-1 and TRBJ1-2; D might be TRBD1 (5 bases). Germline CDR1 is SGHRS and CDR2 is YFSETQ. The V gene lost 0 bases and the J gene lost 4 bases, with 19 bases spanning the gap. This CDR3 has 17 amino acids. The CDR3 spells CASSLASGRGAFYGYTF. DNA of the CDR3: TGCGCCAGCAGCTTGGCCTCGGGTAGAGGGGCCTTCTATGGCTACACCTTC.

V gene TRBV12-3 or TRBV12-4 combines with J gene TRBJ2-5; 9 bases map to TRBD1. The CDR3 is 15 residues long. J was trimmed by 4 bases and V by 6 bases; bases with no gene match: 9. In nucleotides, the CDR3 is TGTGCCAGCAGAACCGGGACAGGGAGTTTAGAGACCCAGTACTTC. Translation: CASRTGTGSLETQYF.

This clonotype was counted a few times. The CDR3, as DNA: TGCGCCAGCAGCTTGGCCAGGGTGTTCGGCAGGGGGACAGATACGCAGTATTTT. Translating it yields CASSLARVFGRGTDTQYF. The chain employs TRBV5-1 and TRBJ2-3; 7 bases are a match to TRBD1. The CDR3 spans 18 residues. J lost 3 bases, V lost 0 bases, and 13 bases had no gene match. Per germline, CDR1 SGHRS and CDR2 YFSETQ. Using reference TRBV5-1 and TRBJ2-3 for the parts outside the CDR3, the full variable domain is KAGVTQTPRYLIKTRGQQVTLSCSPISGHRSVSWYQQTPGQGLQFLFEYFSETQRNKGNFPGRFSGRQFSNSRSEMNVSTLELGDSALYLCASSLARVFGRGTDTQYFGPGTRLTVL.

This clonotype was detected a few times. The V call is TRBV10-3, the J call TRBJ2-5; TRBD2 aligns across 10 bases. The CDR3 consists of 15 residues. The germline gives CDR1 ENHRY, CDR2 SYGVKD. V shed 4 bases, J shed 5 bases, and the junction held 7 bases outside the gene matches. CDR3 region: CAISGLAGISETQYF. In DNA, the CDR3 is TGTGCCATCAGTGGACTAGCGGGTATAAGTGAGACCCAGTACTTC.

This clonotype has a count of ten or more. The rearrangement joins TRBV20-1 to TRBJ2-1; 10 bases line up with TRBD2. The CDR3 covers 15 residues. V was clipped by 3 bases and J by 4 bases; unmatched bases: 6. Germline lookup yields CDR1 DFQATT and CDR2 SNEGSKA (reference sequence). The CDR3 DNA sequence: TGCAGTGCTAGGATAGCGGGGGGAGCGTACAATGAGCAGTTCTTC. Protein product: CSARIAGGAYNEQFF.

CDR3 protein: CASSLAGSTEAFF. The CDR3 coding sequence is TGTGCCAGCAGCTTGGCGGGGAGCACTGAAGCTTTCTTT. V is TRBV5-5 and J is TRBJ1-1; D call uncertain. The germline V gene has CDR1 SGHKS and CDR2 YYEKEE (reference sequence). This CDR3 has 13 residues. Trimming stripped 0 bases from V and 4 bases from J, with 7 bases between.

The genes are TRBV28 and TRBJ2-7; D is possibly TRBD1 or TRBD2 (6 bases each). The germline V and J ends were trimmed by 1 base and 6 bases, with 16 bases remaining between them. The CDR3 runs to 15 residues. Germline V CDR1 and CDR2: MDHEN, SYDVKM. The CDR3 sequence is CASSLSSTGAVEQYV. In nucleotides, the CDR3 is TGTGCCAGCAGTTTATCCTCGACGGGGGCCGTCGAGCAGTACGTC.

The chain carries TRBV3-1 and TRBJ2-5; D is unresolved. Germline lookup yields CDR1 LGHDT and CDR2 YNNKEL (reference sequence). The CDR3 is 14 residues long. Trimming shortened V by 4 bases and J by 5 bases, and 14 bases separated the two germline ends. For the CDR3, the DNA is TGTGCCAGCAGCCCCCCCTCTGGGCGGGAGACCCAGTACTTC. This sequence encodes CASSPPSGRETQYF.

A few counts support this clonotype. The CDR3 DNA reads as TGTGCCAGCAGACCCTATATACTTGACAGGACAAATGAAAAACTGTTTTTT. Amino acids: CASRPYILDRTNEKLFF. The chain combines TRBV7-9 with TRBJ1-4, with D perhaps TRBD1 (6 bases). CDR3 length equals 17 residues. Trimming took off 6 bases at V and 5 bases at J, with 22 bases between the two ends. Germline lookup yields CDR1 SEHNR and CDR2 FQNEAQ (reference sequence).

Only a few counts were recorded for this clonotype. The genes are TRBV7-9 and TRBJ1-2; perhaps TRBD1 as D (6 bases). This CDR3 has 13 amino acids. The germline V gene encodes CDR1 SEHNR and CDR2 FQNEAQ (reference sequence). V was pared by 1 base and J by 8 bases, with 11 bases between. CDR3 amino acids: CASSLGTDRGYTF. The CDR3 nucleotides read TGTGCCAGCAGCTTAGGGACAGACCGGGGCTACACCTTC. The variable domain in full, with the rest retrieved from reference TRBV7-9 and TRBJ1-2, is DTGVSQNPRHKITKRGQNVTFRCDPISEHNRLYWYRQTLGQGPEFLTYFQNEAQLEKSRLLSDRFSAERPKGSFSTLEIQRTEQGDSAMYLCASSLGTDRGYTFGSGTRLTVV.

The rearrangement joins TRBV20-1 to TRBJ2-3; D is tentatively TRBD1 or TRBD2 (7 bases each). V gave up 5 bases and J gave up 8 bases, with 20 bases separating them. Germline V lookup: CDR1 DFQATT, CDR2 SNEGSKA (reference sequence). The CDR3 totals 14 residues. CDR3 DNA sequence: TGCAGTGCTCTGGACAGGCGGGAGTGGCTTACGCAGTATTTT. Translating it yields CSALDRREWLTQYF.

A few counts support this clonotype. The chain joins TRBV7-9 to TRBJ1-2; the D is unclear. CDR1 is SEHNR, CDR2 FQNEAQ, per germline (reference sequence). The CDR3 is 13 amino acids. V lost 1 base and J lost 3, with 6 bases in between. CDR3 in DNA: TGTGCCAGCAGCTTAGAACCGCACTATGGCTACACCTTC. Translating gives CASSLEPHYGYTF.

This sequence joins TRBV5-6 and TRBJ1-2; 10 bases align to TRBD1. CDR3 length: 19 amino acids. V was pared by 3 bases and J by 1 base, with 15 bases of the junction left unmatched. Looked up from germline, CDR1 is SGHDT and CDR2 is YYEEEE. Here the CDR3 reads CASSWKVADRGSINYGYTF. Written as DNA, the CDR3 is TGTGCCAGCAGCTGGAAGGTGGCGGACAGGGGGTCTATTAACTATGGCTACACCTTC.

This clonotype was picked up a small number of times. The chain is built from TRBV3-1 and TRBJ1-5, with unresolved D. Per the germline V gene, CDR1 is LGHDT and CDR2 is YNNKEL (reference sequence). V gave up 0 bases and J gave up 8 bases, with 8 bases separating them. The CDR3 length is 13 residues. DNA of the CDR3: TGTGCCAGCAGCCAAGATATTCAGAAGCCCCAGCATTTT. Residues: CASSQDIQKPQHF.

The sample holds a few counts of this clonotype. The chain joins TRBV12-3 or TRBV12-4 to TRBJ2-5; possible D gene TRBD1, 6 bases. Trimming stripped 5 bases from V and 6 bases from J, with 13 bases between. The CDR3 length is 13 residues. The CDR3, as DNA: TGTGCCAGCAGTATCGGACAGCGCCAGACCCAGTACTTC. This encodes CASSIGQRQTQYF.